The 25 T cell receptor beta chains below all came from one sample that was sequenced in a study of shared clonotypes between healthy human individuals. As defined, naive CD8 cells were CD45RO-negative and positively selected for CCR7, with terminally differentiated effector memory CD45RA+ cells excluded. The protocol was immunoSEQ multiplex PCR, while the TCRdb copy is restricted to in-frame clones and leaves out a portion. The sample includes a few hundred thousand clones, roughly 95% of them seen just once. The specimen was naive CD8+ T cells sorted from blood. The receptors were gathered from a woman aged 25 to 39 in good health.

The chain has TRBV7-9 and TRBJ2-7; 12 bases agree with TRBD2. This CDR3 spans 18 amino acids. The junction had 13 bases not matched to a gene; V was cut back by 5 bases and J by 2 bases. Germline values: CDR1 SEHNR, CDR2 FQNEAQ (reference sequence). The CDR3 coding sequence is TGTGCCAGCAGCCCTGGACTAGCGGGAAACCACCGAGCCTACGAGCAGTACTTC. It yields the protein CASSPGLAGNHRAYEQYF.

The chain links TRBV5-4 to TRBJ1-2, with TRBD1 as a possible D gene (5 bases). This CDR3 is 14 amino acids long. The V end lost 2 bases, the J end lost 8 bases, and 16 bases lay between the germline ends. Germline CDR1 SGHNT, CDR2 YYREEE (reference sequence). CDR3 DNA: TGTGCCAGCAGCTTTTCGGGAGGGGTCGGAGGCTACACCTTC. Its protein product is CASSFSGGVGGYTF.

This rearrangement joins TRBV4-2 to TRBJ1-6, with TRBD1 as a possible D gene (6 bases). V was pared by 4 bases and J by 5 bases, with 9 bases between. This CDR3 comprises 14 residues. Germline CDR1 and CDR2: LGHNA and YNFKEQ. CDR3 sequence: CASSRRTDNSPLHF. The CDR3 nucleotides read TGTGCCAGCAGCCGAAGGACAGATAATTCACCCCTCCACTTT.

CDR3 amino acids: CASSLETSSYEQYF. The CDR3 DNA sequence: TGTGCCAGCAGCTTGGAAACTAGCTCCTACGAGCAGTACTTC. V is TRBV5-4 and J is TRBJ2-7, with D perhaps TRBD2 (5 bases). CDR1 and CDR2 from the germline V gene are SGHNT and YYREEE (reference sequence). This CDR3 has 14 amino acids. The V and J ends lost 0 bases and 0 bases respectively, with 7 bases between them.

This clone was recorded only once. Distinct nucleotide sequences in the sample also encode this CDR3. The V and J genes are TRBV28 and TRBJ2-7, with a possible D match to TRBD1 (5 bases). The V end was cut by 3 bases, the J end by 4 bases, with 7 bases between. CDR1 is MDHEN and CDR2 is SYDVKM in the germline V gene. The CDR3 length is 12 residues. The CDR3 DNA follows: TGTGCCAGCAGTTTCCAGGGTTACGAGCAGTACTTC. Translating it yields CASSFQGYEQYF.

The chain combines TRBV20-1 with TRBJ2-3; D unresolved. CDR3 length: 11 amino acids. V was shortened by 3 bases and J by 6 bases, with 7 bases between the two germline ends. Germline lookup yields CDR1 DFQATT and CDR2 SNEGSKA (reference sequence). CDR3 coding DNA: TGCAGTGCTAGGGGGTGGGATACGCAGTATTTT. Amino acids: CSARGWDTQYF.

The V and J genes are TRBV27 and TRBJ1-1; D not certain. CDR1 and CDR2 from the germline V gene are MNHEY and SMNVEV (reference sequence). This CDR3 spans 12 amino acids. V gave up 8 bases and J gave up 4 bases, with 11 bases separating them. The CDR3: CASRTGSTEAFF. The CDR3 coding sequence is TGTGCCAGCCGGACGGGTTCCACTGAAGCTTTCTTT.

This chain joins TRBV28 and TRBJ2-1, with 12 bases lining up with TRBD2. Trimming removed 0 bases from V and 8 bases from J; junction bases left unmatched: 2. The CDR3 is made up of 15 amino acids. The germline V gene has CDR1 MDHEN and CDR2 SYDVKM. For the CDR3, the DNA is TGTGCCAGCAGTTTATGGACTAGCGGGAGTTATGAGCAGTTCTTC. It translates to CASSLWTSGSYEQFF. Full variable domain (outside the CDR3, taken from reference TRBV28 and TRBJ2-1): DVKVTQSSRYLVKRTGEKVFLECVQDMDHENMFWYRQDPGLGLRLIYFSYDVKMKEKGDIPEGYSVSREKKERFSLILESASTNQTSMYLCASSLWTSGSYEQFFGPGTRLTVL.

The chain employs TRBV27 and TRBJ2-7, with 8 bases lining up with TRBD2. The length of the CDR3 is 14 residues. CDR1 and CDR2 (germline): MNHEY, SMNVEV (reference sequence). With V trimmed by 6 bases and J by 5 bases, 9 bases remained unmatched. The CDR3 protein is CASRPGLGFDEQYF. CDR3 coding DNA: TGTGCCAGCAGACCGGGACTAGGTTTTGACGAGCAGTACTTC.

V usage is TRBV19 and J usage is TRBJ2-3, with TRBD2 identical over 8 bases. The length of the CDR3 is 15 residues. The J segment lost 2 bases and the V segment lost 5 bases, leaving 6 bases of the junction unmatched. The germline V gene encodes CDR1 LNHDA and CDR2 SQIVND (reference sequence). In nucleotides, the CDR3 is TGTGCCAGTAGTCCGCTAGCGGGTGTCACAGATACGCAGTATTTT. Amino acids: CASSPLAGVTDTQYF.

The CDR3 DNA sequence: TGCGCCAGCAGCCAAGAGGTCCCCTCGGATAGCAATCAGCCCCAGCATTTT. The encoded protein is CASSQEVPSDSNQPQHF. The chain has TRBV4-1 and TRBJ1-5; D remains ambiguous. The CDR3 runs to 17 residues. Germline V gene sequence: CDR1 MGHRA, CDR2 YSYEKL. V lost 0 bases to trimming and J lost 0 bases, with 12 bases between them.

The chain couples TRBV5-6 to TRBJ2-5; maybe TRBD2 (6 bases). Deletions cut 2 bases from V and 5 bases from J, with 10 bases between. The germline V gene encodes CDR1 SGHDT and CDR2 YYEEEE. CDR3 length: 13 amino acids. The CDR3 loop is CASSFSGVETQYF. CDR3 bases: TGTGCCAGCAGCTTTTCGGGGGTGGAGACCCAGTACTTC.

V is TRBV7-6 and J is TRBJ1-1; the match to TRBD1 covers 7 bases. CDR1 SGHVS and CDR2 FNYEAQ come from the germline V gene. V lost 5 bases and J lost 2; bases outside the gene matches: 11. The CDR3 has 16 residues. DNA for the CDR3: TGTGCCAGCAGCACCGGGTACAGGGGCCCAAACACTGAAGCTTTCTTT. It specifies CASSTGYRGPNTEAFF.

The CDR3 sequence: CASSGGRDRFYEQYF. The CDR3 coding sequence is TGTGCCAGCAGCGGGGGGCGGGACAGGTTCTACGAGCAGTACTTC. The chain combines TRBV6-1 with TRBJ2-7, with D maybe TRBD1 (8 bases). With 6 bases removed from V and 3 bases from J, the gap between germline ends came to 18 bases. Germline V gene data show CDR1 as MNHNS and CDR2 as SASEGT. The length of the CDR3 is 15 residues.

This sequence joins TRBV15 and TRBJ2-1; TRBD2 might be the D (6 bases). This CDR3 contains 16 residues. Germline CDR1 LNHNV, CDR2 YYDKDF (reference sequence). Trimming took 1 base from V and 2 from J, leaving 12 bases between them. CDR3: CATSRARETTYNEQFF. The CDR3 coding sequence is TGTGCCACCAGCAGAGCCCGGGAGACCACCTACAATGAGCAGTTCTTC.

The chain uses TRBV4-2 and TRBJ2-7; D gene uncertain. The V end was cut by 1 base, the J end by 6 bases, with 4 bases between. CDR1 is LGHNA, CDR2 YNFKEQ, per germline. The CDR3 covers 11 residues. The CDR3 loop reads CASSQGPEQYF. Here the CDR3 DNA reads TGTGCCAGCAGCCAAGGCCCCGAGCAGTACTTC.

The chain joins TRBV6-5 to TRBJ2-1; 7 bases align to TRBD1. This CDR3 is built from 14 residues. The junction had 6 bases not matched to a gene; V was cut back by 5 bases and J by 5 bases. Germline assignment: CDR1 MNHEY and CDR2 SVGAGI. CDR3: CASSQTGVNNEQFF. CDR3 DNA sequence: TGTGCCAGCAGTCAAACAGGGGTTAACAATGAGCAGTTCTTC.

The gene calls are TRBV21-1 and TRBJ2-1; the table's D call of TRBD2 was not tested on the DNA. TRBV21-1 represents a pseudogene. There are 15 residues in the CDR3. The CDR3 loop is CASSAREVPYNEQFF. The DNA for the CDR3 is TGTGCCAGCAGCGCGCGGGAGGTTCCGTACAATGAGCAGTTCTTC.

This clone was observed once. The same CDR3 also results from other DNA sequences found in this sample. The CDR3 loop is CASSLEADTQYF. The CDR3 DNA reads TGTGCCAGCAGCCTGGAGGCAGATACGCAGTATTTT. The rearrangement joins TRBV5-4 to TRBJ2-3; a weak D match, TRBD2 (5 bases). Deletions cut 4 bases from V and 4 bases from J, with 7 bases between. Germline CDR1 is SGHNT and CDR2 is YYREEE (reference sequence). CDR3 length equals 12 residues.

The gene calls are TRBV19 and TRBJ2-3; weak D call: TRBD1 (6 bases). Germline lookup yields CDR1 LNHDA and CDR2 SQIVND (reference sequence). The CDR3 is made up of 14 amino acids. Deletions cut 5 bases from V and 1 base from J, with 10 bases between. Here the CDR3 reads CASSLGAGTDTQYF. CDR3 nucleotide sequence: TGTGCCAGTAGTTTGGGGGCCGGCACAGATACGCAGTATTTT.

As regards this clone: At the DNA level, this CDR3 is encoded by other sequences in the same sample as well. V gene TRBV27 combines with J gene TRBJ2-7; TRBD2 is a possible D gene (6 bases). V lost 6 bases and J 5 bases, leaving 11 bases between the germline ends. The CDR3 spans 12 residues. Germline CDR1 and CDR2: MNHEY and SMNVEV (reference sequence). In nucleotides, the CDR3 is TGTGCCAGCAGGGGGGGTGGTAACGAGCAGTACTTC. Its protein product is CASRGGGNEQYF.

The rearrangement uses TRBV5-4 and TRBJ2-1, with D possibly matching TRBD2 (6 bases). V was trimmed by 5 bases and J by 5 bases, leaving 17 bases between them. Germline CDR1 SGHNT, CDR2 YYREEE (reference sequence). This CDR3 region has 15 residues. CDR3 loop: CASRGDGGIHNEQFF. The CDR3 DNA reads TGTGCCAGCAGGGGGGATGGCGGGATCCACAATGAGCAGTTCTTC.

The J gene is TRBJ2-7, the V gene TRBV19; D gene ambiguous. This CDR3 comprises 12 residues. Germline lookup yields CDR1 LNHDA and CDR2 SQIVND (reference sequence). V was pared by 0 bases and J by 4 bases, with 4 bases between. CDR3 sequence (DNA): TGTGCCAGTAGTATAGACCCTTACGAGCAGTACTTC. Translation gives CASSIDPYEQYF.

Details on this clone: One junction end does not reproduce the germline sequence, and a read error may be involved. This same CDR3 is encoded by further DNA sequences in the sample. The genes are TRBV27 and TRBJ2-7; 9 bases fit TRBD1. The germline gives CDR1 MNHEY, CDR2 SMNVEV (reference sequence). The CDR3 is 13 amino acids. CDR3 sequence (DNA): TGTGCCAGCAGCTTATACAGGGGGCACGAGCAGTACTTC. It specifies CASSLYRGHEQYF.

V is TRBV2 and J is TRBJ2-1, with 9 bases that match TRBD1. This CDR3 has 16 residues. Germline CDR1 and CDR2: SNHLY and FYNNEI. Losses at the gene ends were 6 bases for V and 7 bases for J; bases not matched to a gene: 13. CDR3 sequence reads: CASRYSRTGEFNEQFF. CDR3 bases: TGTGCCAGCAGGTATAGCCGGACAGGGGAATTTAATGAGCAGTTCTTC.